This TCR beta chain was found in a study of prognosis after radiotherapy for stage I lung cancer. Multiplex PCR in two rounds served to amplify TCR beta CDR3 from genomic DNA. Primers specific to each TRBV and TRBJ gene were used in first-round PCR. TCRdb independently ran MiXCR on the multiplex PCR reads; one entry per CDR3 protein. The table lists about 26,000 distinct CDR3 sequences, around two fifths of them singletons. The CDR3 length is 15 residues. Germline V CDR1 and CDR2: SEHNR, FQNEAQ (reference sequence). Trimming took off 4 bases at V and 6 bases at J, with 16 bases between the two ends. The material was PBMCs, obtained before or after stereotactic body radiation therapy (not recorded which). This clonotype originated in a donor of 50 years or more with non-small cell lung cancer. This chain uses TRBV7-9 with TRBJ2-1, with D tentatively TRBD2 (6 bases). CDR3 amino acids: CASSSREIPGNEQFF. Here the CDR3 DNA reads TGTGCCAGCAGCTCACGGGAGATCCCTGGCAATGAGCAGTTCTTC.